A selection of T cell receptor beta chains follows, all from one sample in a study of post-analysis software for immune sequencing data. TCRdb reanalysed the PCR reads using MiXCR and keeps one entry per CDR3 protein. The sample carries about half a million distinct CDR3 sequences, roughly 34% recorded once. Sequenced sample: blood. Receptors originate from a girl aged 2-17 years with multiple sclerosis. Both conserved end residues are part of each CDR3. The D gene is left open where the match is weak. The size field is filled for only some rows; it gives once, few, many or a size class.

CDR3aa: CASRGRGGYTF
CDR3nt: TGTGCCAGCAGGGGGAGAGGGGGCTACACCTTC
d_gene: .
v_gene: TRBV2
abundance: .
len: 11
j_gene: TRBJ1-2

CDR3aa: CASILSFDGGNSPLHF
CDR3nt: TGTGCCAGCATCCTGTCCTTTGACGGGGGGAATTCACCCCTCCACTTT
d_gene: .
v_gene: TRBV12-3/TRBV12-4
abundance: .
len: 16
j_gene: TRBJ1-6

CDR3aa: CSATPAGKETQYF
CDR3nt: TGCAGTGCTACCCCAGCAGGGAAGGAGACCCAGTACTTC
d_gene: .
v_gene: TRBV20-1
abundance: .
len: 13
j_gene: TRBJ2-5

CDR3aa: CASSPGRTQGLYEQYF
CDR3nt: TGTGCCAGCAGCCCAGGACGGACTCAGGGCCTCTACGAGCAGTACTTC
d_gene: .
v_gene: TRBV11-1
abundance: few
len: 16
j_gene: TRBJ2-7

CDR3aa: CASSRRGGGSDTQYF
CDR3nt: TGTGCCAGCAGCCGCCGGGGCGGGGGCTCAGATACGCAGTATTTT
d_gene: .
v_gene: TRBV6-5
abundance: .
len: 15
j_gene: TRBJ2-3

CDR3aa: CASSLGEGGGYTF
CDR3nt: TGTGCCAGCAGCCTGGGCGAGGGCGGTGGCTACACCTTC
d_gene: .
v_gene: TRBV3-1
abundance: .
len: 13
j_gene: TRBJ1-2

CDR3aa: CSVPVQETQYF
CDR3nt: TGCAGCGTTCCGGTCCAAGAGACCCAGTACTTC
d_gene: .
v_gene: TRBV29-1
abundance: .
len: 11
j_gene: TRBJ2-5

CDR3aa: CASSDPLTGRRSDTQYF
CDR3nt: TGTGCCAGCAGTGACCCTCTGACAGGGAGAAGATCTGATACGCAGTATTTT
d_gene: TRBD1
v_gene: TRBV25-1
abundance: .
len: 17
j_gene: TRBJ2-3

CDR3aa: CAISLGQGWKGYTF
CDR3nt: TGTGCCATCAGTCTCGGACAGGGGTGGAAGGGCTACACCTTC
d_gene: TRBD1
v_gene: TRBV10-3
abundance: .
len: 14
j_gene: TRBJ1-2

CDR3aa: CSADQDTGDFHPGIEAFF
CDR3nt: TGCAGTGCCGACCAAGACACAGGGGACTTCCATCCCGGGATTGAAGCTTTCTTT
d_gene: TRBD1
v_gene: TRBV20-1
abundance: once
len: 18
j_gene: TRBJ1-1

CDR3aa: CSASRESYEQYF
CDR3nt: TGCAGCGCAAGCAGGGAATCCTACGAGCAGTACTTC
d_gene: .
v_gene: TRBV29-1
abundance: few
len: 12
j_gene: TRBJ2-7

CDR3aa: CASSVLGDGYNEQFF
CDR3nt: TGTGCCAGCAGCGTTCTGGGGGATGGGTACAATGAGCAGTTCTTC
d_gene: .
v_gene: TRBV9
abundance: .
len: 15
j_gene: TRBJ2-1

CDR3aa: CASSEGGTAYGYTF
CDR3nt: TGTGCCAGCAGTGAAGGCGGGACAGCCTATGGCTACACCTTC
d_gene: TRBD1
v_gene: TRBV6-1
abundance: few
len: 14
j_gene: TRBJ1-2

CDR3aa: CASSAKPGQKNIQYF
CDR3nt: TGCGCCAGCAGCGCGAAGCCGGGACAGAAAAACATTCAGTACTTC
d_gene: TRBD1
v_gene: TRBV5-1
abundance: .
len: 15
j_gene: TRBJ2-4

CDR3aa: CSAGGQLNTEAFF
CDR3nt: TGCAGTGCTGGGGGGCAGCTGAACACTGAAGCTTTCTTT
d_gene: .
v_gene: TRBV20-1
abundance: .
len: 13
j_gene: TRBJ1-1

CDR3aa: CASSEAKDRGRDTQYF
CDR3nt: TGTGCCAGCAGTGAAGCCAAGGACAGGGGGCGAGATACGCAGTATTTT
d_gene: TRBD1
v_gene: TRBV2
abundance: many
len: 16
j_gene: TRBJ2-3

CDR3aa: CASSLTAAGVGSQPQYF
CDR3nt: TGTGCCAGCAGCTTAACTGCTGCAGGTGTGGGGTCTCAGCCCCAGTATTTT
d_gene: .
v_gene: TRBV7-9
abundance: .
len: 17
j_gene: TRBJ2-3

CDR3aa: CASSRTTGSEAFF
CDR3nt: TGTGCCAGCAGTCGCACGACAGGTAGTGAAGCTTTCTTT
d_gene: .
v_gene: TRBV6-5
abundance: .
len: 13
j_gene: TRBJ1-1

CDR3aa: CATSREGWDTQYF
CDR3nt: TGTGCCACCAGCAGAGAAGGGTGGGATACGCAGTATTTT
d_gene: .
v_gene: TRBV15
abundance: .
len: 13
j_gene: TRBJ2-3

CDR3aa: CASSFNDYEQYF
CDR3nt: TGTGCCAGCAGTTTCAATGACTACGAGCAGTACTTC
d_gene: .
v_gene: TRBV12-3/TRBV12-4
abundance: .
len: 12
j_gene: TRBJ2-7

CDR3aa: CSASSSNTDTQYF
CDR3nt: TGCAGTGCTAGTAGCTCAAACACAGATACGCAGTATTTT
d_gene: .
v_gene: TRBV20-1
abundance: .
len: 13
j_gene: TRBJ2-3

CDR3aa: CANSQGGGAQETQYF
CDR3nt: TGTGCCAACAGCCAAGGTGGAGGGGCCCAAGAGACCCAGTACTTC
d_gene: .
v_gene: TRBV3-1
abundance: .
len: 15
j_gene: TRBJ2-5

CDR3aa: CASTSRLRSSGANVLTF
CDR3nt: TGTGCCAGCACCTCTCGGCTACGTAGCTCTGGGGCCAACGTCCTGACTTTC
d_gene: .
v_gene: TRBV6-6
abundance: .
len: 17
j_gene: TRBJ2-6

CDR3aa: CSVENRGWTEAFF
CDR3nt: TGCAGCGTCGAAAACAGGGGATGGACTGAAGCTTTCTTT
d_gene: TRBD1
v_gene: TRBV29-1
abundance: .
len: 13
j_gene: TRBJ1-1

CDR3aa: CASQPPDRSYEQYF
CDR3nt: TGCGCCAGCCAGCCGCCGGACAGATCCTACGAGCAGTACTTC
d_gene: .
v_gene: TRBV5-1
abundance: .
len: 14
j_gene: TRBJ2-7

CDR3aa: CASSEALAGTYEQYF
CDR3nt: TGTGCCAGCAGTGAAGCACTAGCGGGGACCTACGAGCAGTACTTC
d_gene: TRBD2
v_gene: TRBV2
abundance: .
len: 15
j_gene: TRBJ2-7

CDR3aa: CASSVGWEGSSDEQFF
CDR3nt: TGTGCCAGCAGCGTAGGATGGGAAGGGTCTTCCGATGAGCAGTTCTTC
d_gene: .
v_gene: TRBV9
abundance: few
len: 16
j_gene: TRBJ2-1

CDR3aa: CASSQFSGPPGEQYF
CDR3nt: TGTGCCAGCAGCCAATTTTCCGGTCCCCCCGGGGAGCAGTACTTC
d_gene: .
v_gene: TRBV3-1
abundance: few
len: 15
j_gene: TRBJ2-4

CDR3aa: CASSKDKADTQYF
CDR3nt: TGTGCCAGCAGTAAGGACAAGGCAGATACGCAGTATTTT
d_gene: .
v_gene: TRBV12-3/TRBV12-4
abundance: .
len: 13
j_gene: TRBJ2-3

CDR3aa: CASSLASSQVSYEQYF
CDR3nt: TGCGCCAGCAGCCTGGCAAGCTCCCAAGTCTCCTACGAGCAGTACTTC
d_gene: .
v_gene: TRBV4-1
abundance: few
len: 16
j_gene: TRBJ2-7

CDR3aa: CSASPIAGQETQYF
CDR3nt: TGCAGTGCTTCCCCCATAGCGGGCCAAGAGACCCAGTACTTC
d_gene: TRBD2
v_gene: TRBV20-1
abundance: many
len: 14
j_gene: TRBJ2-5

CDR3aa: CASSQGAEEETQYF
CDR3nt: TGTGCCAGCAGCCAAGGGGCAGAAGAAGAGACCCAGTACTTC
d_gene: .
v_gene: TRBV4-2
abundance: .
len: 14
j_gene: TRBJ2-5

CDR3aa: CASSHPLRDRYQPQHF
CDR3nt: TGTGCCAGCAGTCACCCACTCCGGGACAGGTATCAGCCCCAGCATTTT
d_gene: TRBD1
v_gene: TRBV28
abundance: few
len: 16
j_gene: TRBJ1-5

CDR3aa: CASSFSGAVGEAFF
CDR3nt: TGTGCCAGCAGCTTTTCGGGTGCGGTAGGTGAAGCTTTCTTT
d_gene: .
v_gene: TRBV7-9
abundance: .
len: 14
j_gene: TRBJ1-1

CDR3aa: CASSNLNPGQGSSYNSPLHF
CDR3nt: TGTGCCAGCAGTAACTTGAACCCGGGACAGGGGAGCTCCTATAATTCACCCCTCCACTTT
d_gene: TRBD1
v_gene: TRBV6-5
abundance: .
len: 20
j_gene: TRBJ1-6

CDR3aa: CASSYSSPPGSGETQYF
CDR3nt: TGTGCCAGCAGTTACTCCTCTCCCCCGGGGTCCGGAGAGACCCAGTACTTC
d_gene: .
v_gene: TRBV6-5
abundance: few
len: 17
j_gene: TRBJ2-5

CDR3aa: CASRDTGPHAQARYGYTF
CDR3nt: TGTGCCAGCAGGGATACCGGGCCTCATGCCCAAGCGCGATATGGCTACACCTTC
d_gene: .
v_gene: TRBV2
abundance: .
len: 18
j_gene: TRBJ1-2

CDR3aa: CASSQDPLGGYNQPQHF
CDR3nt: TGCGCCAGCAGCCAAGATCCCCTAGGGGGGTACAATCAGCCCCAGCATTTT
d_gene: .
v_gene: TRBV4-1
abundance: .
len: 17
j_gene: TRBJ1-5

CDR3aa: CASSRAGITDTQYF
CDR3nt: TGTGCCAGCAGTAGAGCGGGGATCACAGATACGCAGTATTTT
d_gene: TRBD2
v_gene: TRBV6-1
abundance: few
len: 14
j_gene: TRBJ2-3

CDR3aa: CASIDWGARVTGELFF
CDR3nt: TGTGCCAGCATCGATTGGGGGGCGCGGGTGACCGGGGAGCTGTTTTTT
d_gene: .
v_gene: TRBV12-3/TRBV12-4
abundance: .
len: 16
j_gene: TRBJ2-2

CDR3aa: CASSQRTRSGDTQYF
CDR3nt: TGCGCCAGCAGCCAACGCACCCGGTCCGGGGATACGCAGTATTTT
d_gene: .
v_gene: TRBV4-1
abundance: few
len: 15
j_gene: TRBJ2-3

CDR3aa: CSATTQGAGSYEQYF
CDR3nt: TGCAGTGCTACGACACAGGGGGCTGGATCCTACGAGCAGTACTTC
d_gene: TRBD1
v_gene: TRBV20-1
abundance: .
len: 15
j_gene: TRBJ2-7

CDR3aa: CASRDYTGSYGYTF
CDR3nt: TGTGCCAGCAGAGATTACACAGGTTCCTATGGCTACACCTTC
d_gene: .
v_gene: TRBV28
abundance: few
len: 14
j_gene: TRBJ1-2

CDR3aa: CATSRSSINYEQYF
CDR3nt: TGTGCCACCAGCAGATCCAGTATTAACTACGAGCAGTACTTC
d_gene: .
v_gene: TRBV15
abundance: few
len: 14
j_gene: TRBJ2-7

CDR3aa: CAITPGTEAYGYTF
CDR3nt: TGTGCCATAACTCCCGGGACAGAGGCCTATGGCTACACCTTC
d_gene: TRBD1
v_gene: TRBV10-3
abundance: .
len: 14
j_gene: TRBJ1-2

CDR3aa: CASSLTGARDPYF
CDR3nt: TGTGCCAGCAGCTTGACAGGTGCACGCGATCCGTACTTC
d_gene: .
v_gene: TRBV5-5
abundance: .
len: 13
j_gene: TRBJ2-7

CDR3aa: CASSPFTGSTGELFF
CDR3nt: TGTGCCAGCAGTCCTTTTACAGGGTCCACCGGGGAGCTGTTTTTT
d_gene: .
v_gene: TRBV28
abundance: .
len: 15
j_gene: TRBJ2-2

CDR3aa: CASSSVSGNTIYF
CDR3nt: TGTGCCAGCAGCTCAGTCTCTGGAAACACCATATATTTT
d_gene: .
v_gene: TRBV7-8
abundance: .
len: 13
j_gene: TRBJ1-3